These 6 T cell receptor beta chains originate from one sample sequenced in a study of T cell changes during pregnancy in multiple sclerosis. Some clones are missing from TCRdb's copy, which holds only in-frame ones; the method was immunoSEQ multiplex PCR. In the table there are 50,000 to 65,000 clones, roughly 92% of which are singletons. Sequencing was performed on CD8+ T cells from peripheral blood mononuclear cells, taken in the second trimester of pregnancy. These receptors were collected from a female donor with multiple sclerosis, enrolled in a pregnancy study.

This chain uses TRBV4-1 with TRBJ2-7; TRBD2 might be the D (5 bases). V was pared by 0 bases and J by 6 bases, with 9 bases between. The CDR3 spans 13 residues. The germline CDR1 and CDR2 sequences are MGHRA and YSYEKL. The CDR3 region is CASSQDAGGEQYF. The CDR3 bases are TGCGCCAGCAGCCAAGACGCCGGAGGCGAGCAGTACTTC.

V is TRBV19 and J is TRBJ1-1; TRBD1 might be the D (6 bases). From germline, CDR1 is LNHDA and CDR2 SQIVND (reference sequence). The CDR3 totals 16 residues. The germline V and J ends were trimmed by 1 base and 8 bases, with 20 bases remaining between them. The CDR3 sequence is CASSIVAITGQPEAFF. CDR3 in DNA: TGTGCCAGTAGTATAGTTGCCATCACAGGGCAGCCCGAAGCTTTCTTT.

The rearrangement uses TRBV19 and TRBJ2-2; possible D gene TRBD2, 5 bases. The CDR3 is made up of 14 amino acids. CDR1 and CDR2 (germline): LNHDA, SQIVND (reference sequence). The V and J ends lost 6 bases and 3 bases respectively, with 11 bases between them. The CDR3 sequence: CASRWGDDTGELFF. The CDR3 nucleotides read TGTGCCAGTAGATGGGGAGACGACACCGGGGAGCTGTTTTTT.

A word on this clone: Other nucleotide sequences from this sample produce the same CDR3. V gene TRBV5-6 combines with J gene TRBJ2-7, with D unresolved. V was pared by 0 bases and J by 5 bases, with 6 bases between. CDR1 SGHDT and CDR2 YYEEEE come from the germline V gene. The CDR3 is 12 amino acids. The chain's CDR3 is CASSLGSHEQYF. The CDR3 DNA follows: TGTGCCAGCAGCTTGGGGAGCCACGAGCAGTACTTC.

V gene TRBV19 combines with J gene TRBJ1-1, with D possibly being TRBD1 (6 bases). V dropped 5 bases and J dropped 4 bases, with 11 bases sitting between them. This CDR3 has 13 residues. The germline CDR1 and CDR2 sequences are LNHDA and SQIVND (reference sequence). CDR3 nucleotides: TGTGCCAGTAGTTTGGGGGCGGGCACTGAAGCTTTCTTT. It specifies CASSLGAGTEAFF.

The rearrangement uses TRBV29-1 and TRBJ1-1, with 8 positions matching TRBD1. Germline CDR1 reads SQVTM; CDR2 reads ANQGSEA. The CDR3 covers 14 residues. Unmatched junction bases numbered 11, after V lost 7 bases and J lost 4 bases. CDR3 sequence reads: CSAQTQGASTEAFF. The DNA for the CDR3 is TGCAGCGCCCAGACCCAGGGGGCCAGCACTGAAGCTTTCTTT.